This T cell receptor beta chain was sequenced in a study of blood T cell repertoires in COVID-19. Germline lookup yields CDR1 SGHRS and CDR2 YFSETQ. The CDR3 totals 16 residues. V lost 4 bases and J 6 bases, leaving 22 bases between the germline ends. Here immunoSEQ multiplex PCR was the method, and the copy in TCRdb shows in-frame clones only, minus some. This table holds about 13,000 clones, around 78% found once. The sequenced material came from peripheral blood. The source is a human donor in a cohort sampled during active COVID-19. The chain combines TRBV5-1 with TRBJ1-2, with D perhaps matching TRBD1 (5 bases). The CDR3, as DNA: TGCGCCAGCAGCCTAATTGGACTGGGGGGATTCGATGGCTACACCTTC. This encodes CASSLIGLGGFDGYTF.